The sequence of this T cell receptor (beta chain) was determined in a study of STAT5B mutations in CD4+ large granular lymphocyte leukemia. The table came from immunoSEQ multiplex PCR; TCRdb's copy has only in-frame clones and leaves some out. This sample carries tens of thousands of clones, around 80% of them seen once, and the ten largest clones take roughly 7.7%. This TCR was recovered from a human donor in good health. The sequencing input was CD4+ T cells from blood buffy coats.

Here the CDR3 reads CASSQGQVYGNTIYF. DNA for the CDR3: TGCGCCAGCAGCCAAGGGCAGGTTTATGGGAACACCATATATTTT. V and J are TRBV4-1 and TRBJ1-3; no clear D. Germline CDR1 reads MGHRA; CDR2 reads YSYEKL. V was pared by 1 base and J by 7 bases, with 14 bases between. CDR3 length: 15 residues.